The 8 T cell receptor beta chains below all came from one sample that was sequenced in a study of blood T cell repertoires in COVID-19. Using immunoSEQ multiplex PCR, the repertoire was profiled, and TCRdb retains in-frame clones only, with some absent. Of 350,000 to 500,000 clones listed, 70% to 90% were seen once; the top ten hold 1.4% to 1.5%. The material sequenced was PBMCs or T cells enriched from blood (not recorded which). These receptors all stem from a woman aged 18-29 years who had been exposed to COVID-19.

J is TRBJ2-2 and V is TRBV13; a weak D match, TRBD1 (6 bases). Per the germline V gene, CDR1 is PRHDT and CDR2 is FYEKMQ (reference sequence). The V end was cut by 8 bases, the J end by 1 base, with 17 bases between. The CDR3 has 16 residues. CDR3 protein: CASRSEQGRNTGELFF. The CDR3 nucleotides read TGTGCCAGCCGGTCGGAACAGGGTCGGAACACCGGGGAGCTGTTTTTT.

The gene calls are TRBV19 and TRBJ1-2; D uncertain. In germline, CDR1 is LNHDA, CDR2 SQIVND (reference sequence). Between the trimmed V and J ends, which lost 2 bases and 2 bases, there was a span of 9 bases. The CDR3 loop spans 14 amino acids. CDR3 in amino acids: CASSISHNNYGYTF. As DNA, the CDR3 is TGTGCCAGTAGTATATCGCACAACAACTATGGCTACACCTTC.

J is TRBJ1-1 and V is TRBV25-1; 10 nucleotides line up with TRBD1. Trimming removed 6 bases from V and 3 bases from J; junction bases left unmatched: 10. This CDR3 has 16 amino acids. CDR1 is MGHDK and CDR2 is SYGVNS in the germline V gene. CDR3 loop: CASRPGTGDFYTEAFF. CDR3 sequence (DNA): TGTGCCAGCAGGCCCGGGACAGGGGATTTTTACACTGAAGCTTTCTTT.

The chain links TRBV7-8 to TRBJ2-1; TRBD1 matches at 8 bases. After removal of 5 bases from V and 6 bases from J, the junction contained 9 bases not matched to a gene. The CDR3 totals 15 residues. Germline V gene data show CDR1 as SGHVS and CDR2 as FQNEAQ. Written as DNA, the CDR3 is TGTGCCAGCAGCGGGGACAGGTCTACTTCCAATGAGCAGTTCTTC. This codes for CASSGDRSTSNEQFF. The variable domain in full, completed from reference TRBV7-8 and TRBJ2-1, reads GAGVSQSPRYKVAKRGQDVALRCDPISGHVSLFWYQQALGQGPEFLTYFQNEAQLDKSGLPSDRFFAERPEGSVSTLKIQRTQQEDSAVYLCASSGDRSTSNEQFFGPGTRLTVL.

This chain connects TRBV5-1 to TRBJ1-1; TRBD1 is a possible D gene (5 bases). This CDR3 is 13 amino acids long. In germline, CDR1 is SGHRS, CDR2 YFSETQ. Trimming left V 4 bases short and J 3 bases short, with 10 bases between. DNA of the CDR3: TGCGCCAGCAGCCGTCAGGGTGACACTGAAGCTTTCTTT. Protein: CASSRQGDTEAFF.

This chain joins TRBV6-2 or TRBV6-3 and TRBJ1-4; 7 nucleotides match TRBD1. Germline lookup yields CDR1 MNHEY and CDR2 SVGEGT. CDR3 size: 15 residues. V gave up 5 bases and J gave up 8 bases; unmatched junction bases: 11. CDR3: CASSLFDRVVEKLFF. As DNA, the CDR3 is TGTGCCAGCAGTCTCTTCGACAGGGTGGTGGAAAAACTGTTTTTT.

J is TRBJ1-6 and V is TRBV28; TRBD1 is a possible D gene (5 bases). With 6 bases removed from V and 10 bases from J, the gap between germline ends came to 16 bases. Germline V CDR1 and CDR2: MDHEN, SYDVKM. CDR3 size: 14 residues. CDR3 sequence (DNA): TGTGCCAGCAGCCGCGCAGGGTTCAGGTCACCCCTCCACTTT. Translation: CASSRAGFRSPLHF.

This clone was seen just once. V and J are TRBV18 and TRBJ2-7, with 8 nucleotides matching TRBD2. Trimming removed 3 bases from V and 2 bases from J; junction bases left unmatched: 12. The length of the CDR3 is 17 residues. Germline lookup yields CDR1 KGHSH and CDR2 LQKENI. CDR3 nucleotides: TGTGCCAGCTCACCGGTCGGGGGGGGTAGGAGGGCCTACGAGCAGTACTTC. This codes for CASSPVGGGRRAYEQYF.